A single sample is the source of the 14 T cell receptor beta chains below, sequenced in a study of T cell changes during pregnancy in multiple sclerosis. Produced via immunoSEQ multiplex PCR; TCRdb's table is partial and in-frame only. The sample records 25,000 to 40,000 clones, roughly 89% being singletons. Here the sequenced sample was CD8+ T cells from peripheral blood mononuclear cells, taken in the second trimester of pregnancy. The source is a female donor in good health, enrolled as a control in a pregnancy study.

The V gene is TRBV4-3, the J gene TRBJ2-7; TRBD1 matches 9 bases. The germline V gene encodes CDR1 LGHNA and CDR2 YSLEER. This CDR3 contains 14 residues. The trim removed 4 bases at V and 4 bases at J, leaving 5 bases unmatched. The CDR3 region has the DNA TGCGCCAGCAGCCCAAACAGGGGGCCGTACGAGCAGTACTTC. This translates into CASSPNRGPYEQYF.

This clone was detected only once. The rearrangement links TRBV7-2 to TRBJ2-7, with 7 bases that match TRBD1. This CDR3 contains 16 residues. The V gene's germline CDR1 is SGHTA and CDR2 FQGNSA. The junction had 10 bases not matched to a gene; V was cut back by 5 bases and J by 0 bases. CDR3 amino acids: CASSILTGDSSYEQYF. CDR3 nucleotides: TGTGCCAGCAGCATATTAACAGGGGATAGCTCCTACGAGCAGTACTTC.

The V call is TRBV27, the J call TRBJ2-7, with 8 bases that match TRBD2. The length of the CDR3 is 15 residues. The V and J ends lost 4 bases and 3 bases, in that order; junction bases with no gene match: 8. Germline V gene data show CDR1 as MNHEY and CDR2 as SMNVEV (reference sequence). The CDR3 nucleotides read TGTGCCAGCAGTTCGAGGGGACGGGAGGGCTACGAGCAGTACTTC. It encodes CASSSRGREGYEQYF.

The chain links TRBV19 to TRBJ2-1, with 12 bases matching TRBD1. This CDR3 has 14 residues. Germline-derived CDR1 and CDR2 are LNHDA and SQIVND (reference sequence). Losses at the gene ends were 5 bases for V and 10 bases for J; bases not matched to a gene: 6. CDR3: CASSFRDRGPEQFF. The CDR3 coding sequence is TGTGCCAGTAGTTTCCGGGACAGGGGGCCCGAGCAGTTCTTC.

The chain carries TRBV9 and TRBJ1-1; the D gene is possibly TRBD1 (6 bases). V lost 4 bases to trimming and J lost 0 bases, with 19 bases between them. The germline V gene has CDR1 SGDLS and CDR2 YYNGEE. The CDR3 runs 17 residues. The CDR3 DNA is TGTGCCAGCAGCACTAACAGGGAAGGAGTTCTGAACACTGAAGCTTTCTTT. Its protein is CASSTNREGVLNTEAFF.

The chain joins TRBV10-3 to TRBJ2-7; TRBD1 is a possible D gene (5 bases). The germline CDR1 and CDR2 sequences are ENHRY and SYGVKD. The CDR3 contains 14 residues. The germline V and J ends were trimmed by 6 bases and 2 bases, with 14 bases remaining between them. The CDR3 spells CAIRGRGSTYEQYF. In DNA, the CDR3 is TGTGCCATCAGGGGAAGGGGCTCGACCTACGAGCAGTACTTC.

V is TRBV5-1 and J is TRBJ1-2, with 10 bases aligning to TRBD1. The V gene end was trimmed by 0 bases and the J gene end by 8 bases; junction bases not matched to a gene: 13. This CDR3 spans 17 amino acids. Germline lookup yields CDR1 SGHRS and CDR2 YFSETQ. The DNA for the CDR3 is TGCGCCAGCAGCTTGGCTTTCTTGGGGACAGGGGATAGCGGCTACACCTTC. This sequence encodes CASSLAFLGTGDSGYTF.

J is TRBJ1-4 and V is TRBV27, with D perhaps TRBD1 (5 bases). In germline, CDR1 is MNHEY, CDR2 SMNVEV (reference sequence). The germline V and J ends were trimmed by 7 bases and 3 bases, with 18 bases remaining between them. This CDR3 has 16 residues. CDR3 residues: CASTIDPRGPNEKLFF. The CDR3 bases are TGTGCCAGCACCATAGATCCGCGGGGACCTAATGAAAAACTGTTTTTT. The variable domain in full, with the rest retrieved from reference TRBV27 and TRBJ1-4, is EAQVTQNPRYLITVTGKKLTVTCSQNMNHEYMSWYRQDPGLGLRQIYYSMNVEVTDKGDVPEGYKVSRKEKRNFPLILESPSPNQTSLYFCASTIDPRGPNEKLFFGSGTQLSVL.

The sample holds one count of this clone. This rearrangement joins TRBV2 to TRBJ2-1; 7 nucleotides align to TRBD2. The CDR3 sequence is 15 residues long. V gave up 6 bases and J gave up 4 bases; unmatched junction bases: 9. Germline V gene lookup returns CDR1 SNHLY and CDR2 FYNNEI. CDR3 sequence reads: CASRLAETTYNEQFF. CDR3 coding DNA: TGTGCCAGCAGGCTAGCGGAGACGACATACAATGAGCAGTTCTTC.

This chain links TRBV2 with TRBJ2-3; TRBD1 matches 10 bases. This CDR3 is 16 amino acids long. Germline V gene lookup returns CDR1 SNHLY and CDR2 FYNNEI. V gave up 6 bases and J gave up 6 bases; unmatched junction bases: 12. The CDR3 DNA reads TGTGCCAGCAGGAGACAGGGGGCAGGACCCGATGATACGCAGTATTTT. This sequence encodes CASRRQGAGPDDTQYF.

The V and J genes are TRBV27 and TRBJ2-3; TRBD2 aligns across 9 bases. The germline CDR1 and CDR2 sequences are MNHEY and SMNVEV (reference sequence). This CDR3 is 15 amino acids long. Trimming removed 2 bases from V and 1 base from J; junction bases left unmatched: 1. The DNA of the CDR3 is TGTGCCAGCAGTTTAAGGACTAGCGGCACAGATACGCAGTATTTT. This translates into CASSLRTSGTDTQYF.

The V call is TRBV7-9, the J call TRBJ2-1; a weak D match, TRBD1 (6 bases). CDR3 length equals 19 residues. Germline V gene sequence: CDR1 SEHNR, CDR2 FQNEAQ (reference sequence). V lost 5 bases, J lost 10 bases, and 33 bases lay in between. The CDR3 region has the DNA TGTGCCAGCAGCCGGGTGGGGGAGACAGGCCATATACCCCGGTCGGAGCAGTTCTTC. It yields the protein CASSRVGETGHIPRSEQFF. The variable domain in full, completed from reference TRBV7-9 and TRBJ2-1, reads DTGVSQNPRHKITKRGQNVTFRCDPISEHNRLYWYRQTLGQGPEFLTYFQNEAQLEKSRLLSDRFSAERPKGSFSTLEIQRTEQGDSAMYLCASSRVGETGHIPRSEQFFGPGTRLTVL.

This chain joins TRBV27 and TRBJ1-2; TRBD1 matches at 8 bases. With 7 bases clipped from V and 3 bases from J, the junction kept 10 bases outside the gene matches. The CDR3 totals 15 residues. In germline, CDR1 is MNHEY, CDR2 SMNVEV (reference sequence). The CDR3 loop is CASTPGTGGHYGYTF. The CDR3 DNA follows: TGTGCCAGCACCCCAGGCACAGGGGGTCACTATGGCTACACCTTC.

The genes are TRBV2 and TRBJ2-7, with 12 nucleotides matching TRBD2. Trimming removed 4 bases from V and 0 bases from J; junction bases left unmatched: 4. Germline V gene data show CDR1 as SNHLY and CDR2 as FYNNEI. This CDR3 comprises 16 residues. The DNA for the CDR3 is TGTGCCAGCAGTGGTGGACTAGCGGGGCTCTCCTACGAGCAGTACTTC. Amino acids: CASSGGLAGLSYEQYF. The full variable domain, rest sourced from reference TRBV2 and TRBJ2-7, is EPEVTQTPSHQVTQMGQEVILRCVPISNHLYFYWYRQILGQKVEFLVSFYNNEISEKSEIFDDQFSVERPDGSNFTLKIRSTKLEDSAMYFCASSGGLAGLSYEQYFGPGTRLTVT.